The 26 T cell receptor beta chains listed next were all sequenced from one sample in a study of blood T cells in healthy people across ages. A sample-barcoded 5' primer and a J-beta primer mix were used in a second PCR of about 7 to 12 cycles. TCRdb used MiXCR to reprocess the 5' RACE reads, holding one entry per CDR3 protein. There are around 1,900,000 distinct CDR3 sequences in the sample; more than 35% occur only once, and about 21% lies in the top ten. Sequenced: blood. Receptors originate from a human donor in good health.

This clonotype was seen at least ten times. The gene calls are TRBV7-2 and TRBJ2-1; 8 bases fit TRBD2. This CDR3 region has 15 residues. With V trimmed by 4 bases and J by 9 bases, 11 bases remained unmatched. Germline loops: CDR1 SGHTA, CDR2 FQGNSA. The CDR3 loop reads CASSSKGSGEVEQFF. In nucleotides, the CDR3 is TGTGCCAGCAGCTCGAAGGGTAGCGGGGAGGTTGAGCAGTTCTTC.

V is TRBV5-5 and J is TRBJ2-5, with D maybe TRBD1 (5 bases). Trimming left V 3 bases short and J 5 bases short, with 14 bases between. Germline values: CDR1 SGHKS, CDR2 YYEKEE (reference sequence). The CDR3 totals 14 residues. The CDR3 bases are TGTGCCAGCAGCTCGGTAGGGGCTCGGGAGACCCAGTACTTC. Amino acids: CASSSVGARETQYF.

Concerning this clonotype: The junction differs from germline at one of its ends, possibly a read error. V usage is TRBV7-2 and J usage is TRBJ2-5; D possibly uses TRBD1 or TRBD2 (5 bases each). Germline-derived CDR1 and CDR2 are SGHTA and FQGNSA. The CDR3 totals 16 residues. CDR3 sequence reads: CASSLAGVITQGTQYF. CDR3 bases: TGTGCCAGCAGCTTAGCGGGGGTAATAACCCAAGGGACCCAGTACTTC.

This clonotype occurred many times. The chain is built from TRBV7-3 and TRBJ2-1, with a possible D match to TRBD2 (6 bases). CDR3 length: 15 residues. V gave up 5 bases and J gave up 3 bases, with 14 bases separating them. CDR1 is SGHTA, CDR2 FQGTGA, per germline. The CDR3 reads CASSQDGGLYNEQFF. The CDR3 DNA follows: TGTGCCAGCAGCCAAGACGGGGGACTCTACAATGAGCAGTTCTTC.

J is TRBJ1-2 and V is TRBV6-2 or TRBV6-3; tentative D call: TRBD1 (5 bases). This CDR3 has 13 amino acids. Trimming took 2 bases from V and 6 from J, leaving 10 bases between them. Germline CDR1 is MNHEY and CDR2 is SVGEGT. CDR3 coding DNA: TGTGCCAGCAGTTACGAGGGGAATAATGGCTACACCTTC. Residues: CASSYEGNNGYTF.

This clonotype has a handful of counts. The chain joins TRBV27 to TRBJ2-3, with TRBD2 identical over 11 bases. This CDR3 spans 14 amino acids. Unmatched junction bases numbered 5, after V lost 8 bases and J lost 4 bases. The V gene's germline CDR1 is MNHEY and CDR2 SMNVEV (reference sequence). The CDR3 DNA reads as TGTGCCAGCGAGGGTAGCGGGGGGGCAGATACGCAGTATTTT. This encodes CASEGSGGADTQYF.

This clonotype showed up just a few times. The chain has TRBV29-1 and TRBJ2-3; 11 nucleotides align to TRBD2. The CDR3 runs to 13 residues. The ends lost 5 bases at V and 6 bases at J; junction bases unmatched: 4. Germline V gives CDR1 SQVTM, CDR2 ANQGSEA. This CDR3 reads CSVLAGGLDTQYF. The CDR3 bases are TGCAGCGTTCTAGCGGGGGGCTTGGATACGCAGTATTTT.

This rearrangement joins TRBV29-1 to TRBJ2-1; the D is unclear. From germline, CDR1 is SQVTM and CDR2 ANQGSEA. The CDR3 is 12 amino acids. The V gene lost 1 base and the J gene lost 4 bases, with 5 bases spanning the gap. Here the CDR3 DNA reads TGCAGCGTTGAAGGGCTATACAATGAGCAGTTCTTC. It yields the protein CSVEGLYNEQFF.

In its sample, this clonotype was seen a few times. The rearrangement uses TRBV24-1 and TRBJ1-1; D remains ambiguous. CDR3 length: 13 residues. V was trimmed by 4 bases and J by 4 bases, leaving 9 bases between them. Germline CDR1 reads KGHDR; CDR2 reads SFDVKD. CDR3 bases: TGTGCCACCAGTGACTCCACGAGCACTGAAGCTTTCTTT. Translated: CATSDSTSTEAFF.

CDR3 loop: CASSIKQGSTNEKLFF. CDR3 DNA: TGTGCCAGCAGTATCAAACAGGGATCAACTAATGAAAAACTGTTTTTT. This chain uses TRBV28 with TRBJ1-4, with a weak D call TRBD1 (6 bases). V gave up 5 bases and J gave up 0 bases, with 13 bases separating them. CDR3 length equals 16 residues. CDR1 and CDR2 from the germline V gene are MDHEN and SYDVKM. The variable domain in full, completed from reference TRBV28 and TRBJ1-4, reads DVKVTQSSRYLVKRTGEKVFLECVQDMDHENMFWYRQDPGLGLRLIYFSYDVKMKEKGDIPEGYSVSREKKERFSLILESASTNQTSMYLCASSIKQGSTNEKLFFGSGTQLSVL.

This clonotype has only a few counts. The chain combines TRBV29-1 with TRBJ2-7; tentative D call: TRBD2 (6 bases). The CDR3 consists of 15 residues. The germline V gene has CDR1 SQVTM and CDR2 ANQGSEA. The germline V and J ends were trimmed by 1 base and 0 bases, with 13 bases remaining between them. DNA for the CDR3: TGCAGCGTTGAAGCGGATCGGGGAGGCTCCTACGAGCAGTACTTC. This sequence encodes CSVEADRGGSYEQYF.

The rearrangement links TRBV7-2 to TRBJ2-3, with 9 bases identical to TRBD2. Germline CDR1 reads SGHTA; CDR2 reads FQGNSA. The CDR3 length is 17 residues. The trim removed 0 bases at V and 3 bases at J, leaving 7 bases unmatched. The CDR3: CASSLALASGATDTQYF. The DNA for the CDR3 is TGTGCCAGCAGCTTAGCGTTGGCTAGCGGGGCGACAGATACGCAGTATTTT.

This clonotype was seen a few times. This CDR3 is CASSQEVAVSLTQYF. The CDR3, as DNA: TGTGCCAGCAGCCAAGAGGTAGCGGTGAGTCTTACCCAGTACTTC. The V and J genes are TRBV4-2 and TRBJ2-5; TRBD2 might be the D (6 bases). Trimming took 0 bases from V and 8 from J, leaving 16 bases between them. CDR1 is LGHNA, CDR2 YNFKEQ, per germline. The CDR3 totals 15 residues.

With respect to this clonotype: The junction and the germline gene differ at one end; a read error may be behind it. V is TRBV5-1 and J is TRBJ1-4, with 9 bases that match TRBD1. CDR3 length: 14 residues. CDR1 and CDR2 from the germline V gene are SGHRS and YFSETQ. In DNA, the CDR3 is TGCGCCAGCAGCGCGGGACAGGGTGAAGAAAGACTGTTTTTT. It specifies CASSAGQGEERLFF.

This clonotype appeared a few times. This chain joins TRBV19 and TRBJ2-3, with D unresolved. This CDR3 region has 13 residues. V lost 3 bases to trimming and J lost 4 bases, with 8 bases between them. From germline, CDR1 is LNHDA and CDR2 SQIVND (reference sequence). The CDR3 protein is CASSIATADTQYF. CDR3 nucleotides: TGTGCCAGTAGTATCGCTACAGCAGATACGCAGTATTTT.

This clonotype has just one count. The chain recombines TRBV12-3 or TRBV12-4 with TRBJ1-2, with D tentatively TRBD1 (6 bases). V dropped 5 bases and J dropped 2 bases, with 21 bases sitting between them. CDR3 length equals 17 residues. CDR3 region: CASSANTGKGANYGYTF. Here the CDR3 DNA reads TGTGCCAGCAGTGCTAACACAGGGAAAGGGGCAAACTATGGCTACACCTTC.

V gene TRBV20-1 combines with J gene TRBJ2-5; 7 nucleotides align to TRBD1. The ends lost 4 bases at V and 1 base at J; junction bases unmatched: 6. This CDR3 is 14 amino acids long. CDR1 and CDR2 (germline): DFQATT, SNEGSKA (reference sequence). The CDR3 is CSANRGPPQETQYF. CDR3 DNA sequence: TGCAGTGCTAACAGGGGCCCCCCCCAAGAGACCCAGTACTTC.

J is TRBJ2-3 and V is TRBV12-3 or TRBV12-4; D is uncertain. Trimming shortened V by 6 bases and J by 4 bases, and 14 bases separated the two germline ends. CDR3 length: 14 residues. CDR3 DNA: TGTGCCAGCAGCAAAGGAATCAGCGCAGATACGCAGTATTTT. It codes for CASSKGISADTQYF.

The V call is TRBV6-5, the J call TRBJ2-5; 9 nucleotides align to TRBD1. Looked up from germline, CDR1 is MNHEY and CDR2 is SVGAGI. This CDR3 region has 19 residues. V was clipped by 5 bases and J by 2 bases; unmatched bases: 18. CDR3 sequence: CASSNLRDRVPHPQETQYF. The CDR3 DNA sequence: TGTGCCAGCAGTAACCTCCGGGACAGGGTACCACACCCGCAAGAGACCCAGTACTTC.

The table lists this clonotype with a few counts. The V call is TRBV28, the J call TRBJ2-3; D may be TRBD1 (6 bases). V was clipped by 5 bases and J by 4 bases, with 13 bases between them. The CDR3 totals 14 residues. Germline values: CDR1 MDHEN, CDR2 SYDVKM. The CDR3 spells CASSITGPSDTQYF. The DNA of the CDR3 is TGTGCCAGCAGTATTACAGGGCCCTCAGATACGCAGTATTTT.

This clonotype was picked up a small number of times. The CDR3 bases are TGTGCCAGCAGACATCGACAGGGGGCAGGCTCCTACGAGCAGTACTTC. Amino acid sequence: CASRHRQGAGSYEQYF. The gene calls are TRBV13 and TRBJ2-7; TRBD1 agrees at 10 bases. Looked up from germline, CDR1 is PRHDT and CDR2 is FYEKMQ (reference sequence). CDR3 length: 16 amino acids. With 6 bases clipped from V and 0 bases from J, the junction kept 8 bases outside the gene matches. Full variable domain (remainder filled in from reference TRBV13 and TRBJ2-7): AAGVIQSPRHLIKEKRETATLKCYPIPRHDTVYWYQQGPGQDPQFLISFYEKMQSDKGSIPDRFSAQQFSDYHSELNMSSLELGDSALYFCASRHRQGAGSYEQYFGPGTRLTVT.

The rearrangement links TRBV30 to TRBJ1-5; perhaps TRBD1 as D (5 bases). Germline values: CDR1 GTSNPN, CDR2 SVGIG (reference sequence). The CDR3 loop spans 17 amino acids. The V end was cut by 2 bases, the J end by 3 bases, with 20 bases between. The DNA of the CDR3 is TGTGCCTGGAGTTCCTGGGCGGGACCCGGGGACAATCAGCCCCAGCATTTT. It is translated as CAWSSWAGPGDNQPQHF.

This clonotype was counted a few times. This chain joins TRBV15 and TRBJ1-2; 7 positions match TRBD1. The CDR3 has 14 amino acids. The germline CDR1 and CDR2 sequences are LNHNV and YYDKDF (reference sequence). The V segment lost 4 bases and the J segment 4 bases; nucleotides outside the gene matches: 6. The CDR3: CATSKRTGPYGYTF. CDR3 DNA sequence: TGTGCCACCAGCAAAAGGACAGGACCCTATGGCTACACCTTC.

This clonotype was observed many times. The chain recombines TRBV6-4 with TRBJ2-7; TRBD2 might be the D (6 bases). The CDR3 is made up of 15 amino acids. Per germline, CDR1 MRHNA and CDR2 SNTAGT. V was cut by 3 bases and J by 0 bases, with 12 bases left in between. The CDR3 region is CASSESPSDSYEQYF. CDR3 DNA sequence: TGTGCCAGCAGTGAATCGCCTAGCGACTCCTACGAGCAGTACTTC.

The V call is TRBV20-1, the J call TRBJ2-1; no firm D call. Matching the DNA end better, TRBJ2-7 makes the J call doubtful. CDR1 and CDR2 (germline): DFQATT, SNEGSKA (reference sequence). CDR3 length: 13 amino acids. CDR3 in amino acids: CSASNRGYNEQYF. In nucleotides, the CDR3 is TGCAGTGCTAGCAACAGAGGATACAATGAGCAGTACTTC.

This clonotype was detected ten times or more. The chain has TRBV29-1 and TRBJ2-4; possibly TRBD1 or TRBD2 for D (5 bases each). This CDR3 has 14 residues. V gave up 3 bases and J gave up 3 bases, with 12 bases separating them. From germline, CDR1 is SQVTM and CDR2 ANQGSEA. CDR3 region: CSVEGRGLKNIQYF. In DNA form, the CDR3 reads TGCAGCGTTGAGGGACGGGGCCTCAAAAACATTCAGTACTTC.